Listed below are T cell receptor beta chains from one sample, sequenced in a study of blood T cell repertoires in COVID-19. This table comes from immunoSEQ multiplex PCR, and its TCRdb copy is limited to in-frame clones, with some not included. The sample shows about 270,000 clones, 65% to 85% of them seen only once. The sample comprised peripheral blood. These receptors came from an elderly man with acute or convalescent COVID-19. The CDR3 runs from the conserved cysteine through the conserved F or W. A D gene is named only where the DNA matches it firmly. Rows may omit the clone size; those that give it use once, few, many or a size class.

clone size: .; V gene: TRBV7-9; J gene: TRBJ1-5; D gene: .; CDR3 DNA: TGTGCCAGCAGCCGGGATTCCAATCAGCCCCAGCATTTT; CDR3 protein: CASSRDSNQPQHF
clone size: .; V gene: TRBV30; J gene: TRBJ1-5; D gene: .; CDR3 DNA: TGTGCCTGGAGTGTACCTGGCGGGTTCAGCAATCAGCCCCAGCATTTT; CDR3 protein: CAWSVPGGFSNQPQHF
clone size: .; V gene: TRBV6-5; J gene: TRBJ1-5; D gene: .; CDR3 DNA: TGTGCCAGCGTCTCCGGGGGTAGTAGCAATCAGCCCCAGCATTTT; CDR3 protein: CASVSGGSSNQPQHF
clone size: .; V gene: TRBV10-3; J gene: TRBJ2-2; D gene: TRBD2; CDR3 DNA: TGTGCCATCAGTGGCACTAGCGGGGGAACCGGGGAGCTGTTTTTT; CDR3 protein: CAISGTSGGTGELFF
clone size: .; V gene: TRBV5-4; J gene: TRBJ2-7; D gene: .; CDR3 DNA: TGTGCCAGCAGTTTTGGTAGCGGCGAGCAGTACTTC; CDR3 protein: CASSFGSGEQYF
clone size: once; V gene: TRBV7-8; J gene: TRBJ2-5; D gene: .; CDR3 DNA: TGTGCCAGCAGCTCCGGAGCCCAAGAGACCCAGTACTTC; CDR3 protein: CASSSGAQETQYF
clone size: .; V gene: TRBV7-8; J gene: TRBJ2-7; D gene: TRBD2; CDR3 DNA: TGTGCCAGCAGCTACCGAGCGGGAGTATCCTACGAGCAGTACTTC; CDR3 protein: CASSYRAGVSYEQYF
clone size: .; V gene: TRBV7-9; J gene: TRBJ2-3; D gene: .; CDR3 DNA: TGTGCCAGCAGCTCGGGACTGAGCACAGATACGCAGTATTTT; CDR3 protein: CASSSGLSTDTQYF
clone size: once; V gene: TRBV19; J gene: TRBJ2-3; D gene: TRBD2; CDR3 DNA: TGTGCCAGTAGCGCGATCAGGACTAGCAGCCCAGATACGCAGTATTTT; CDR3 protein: CASSAIRTSSPDTQYF
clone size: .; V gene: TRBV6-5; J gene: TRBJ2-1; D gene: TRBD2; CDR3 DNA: TGTGCCAGCAGGCCGGGACTAACACGAAATGAGCAGTTCTTC; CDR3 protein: CASRPGLTRNEQFF
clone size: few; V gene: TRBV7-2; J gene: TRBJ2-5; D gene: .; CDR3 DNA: TGTGCCAGCAGCTTAAATTCGGTAGAGACCCAGTACTTC; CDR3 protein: CASSLNSVETQYF
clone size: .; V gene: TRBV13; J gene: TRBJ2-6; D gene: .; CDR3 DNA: TGTGCCAGCAGCTTACTGGGGCCCTCCTCTGGGGCCAACGTCCTGACTTTC; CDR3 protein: CASSLLGPSSGANVLTF
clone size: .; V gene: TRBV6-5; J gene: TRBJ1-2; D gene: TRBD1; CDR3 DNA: TGTGCCAGCAAAATAGCCGGGACAGGGGATGGCTACACCTTC; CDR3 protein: CASKIAGTGDGYTF
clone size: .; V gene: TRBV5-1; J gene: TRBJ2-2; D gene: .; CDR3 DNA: TGCGCCAGCAGCCTGACCTGGGGGCTGGACACCGGGGAGCTGTTTTTT; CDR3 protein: CASSLTWGLDTGELFF
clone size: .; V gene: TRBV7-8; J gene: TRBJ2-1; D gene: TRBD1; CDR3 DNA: TGTGCCAGCAGTTCAACCGGGACAGGTGCCTACAATGAGCAGTTCTTC; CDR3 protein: CASSSTGTGAYNEQFF
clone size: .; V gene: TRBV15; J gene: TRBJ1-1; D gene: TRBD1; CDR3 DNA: TGTGCCACCAGCAAAGGAGGGGGACAGGGTTTGGGCACTGAAGCTTTCTTT; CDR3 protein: CATSKGGGQGLGTEAFF
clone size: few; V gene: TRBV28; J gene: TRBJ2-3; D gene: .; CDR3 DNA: TGTGCCAGCAGTCCTAGCGACATCTTTATGTCTAGCACAGATACGCAGTATTTT; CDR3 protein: CASSPSDIFMSSTDTQYF
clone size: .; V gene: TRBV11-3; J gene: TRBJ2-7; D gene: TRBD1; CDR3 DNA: TGTGCCAGCAGCGAACAGGGGGCGTCATACTACGAGCAGTACTTC; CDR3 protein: CASSEQGASYYEQYF
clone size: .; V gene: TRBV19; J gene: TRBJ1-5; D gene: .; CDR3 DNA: TGTGCCAGTAGTACCACCAGGGTTAGCAATCAGCCCCAGCATTTT; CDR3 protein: CASSTTRVSNQPQHF
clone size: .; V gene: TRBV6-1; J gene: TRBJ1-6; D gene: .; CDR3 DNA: TGTGCCAGCAGTGAATGGGGCCAGAGCTCCTATAATTCACCCCTCCACTTT; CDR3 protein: CASSEWGQSSYNSPLHF
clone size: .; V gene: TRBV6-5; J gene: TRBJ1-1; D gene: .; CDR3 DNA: TGTGCCAGCAACTTTGACCCGGGCACTGAAGCTTTCTTT; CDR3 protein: CASNFDPGTEAFF
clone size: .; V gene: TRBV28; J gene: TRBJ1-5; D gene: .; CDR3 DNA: TGTGCCAGCAGTTCTGGACAGCTTGATCAGCCCCAGCATTTT; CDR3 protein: CASSSGQLDQPQHF
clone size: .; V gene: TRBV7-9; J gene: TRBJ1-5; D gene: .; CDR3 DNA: TGTGCCAGCAGCTTAGACAACCAGCCCCAGCATTTT; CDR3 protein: CASSLDNQPQHF
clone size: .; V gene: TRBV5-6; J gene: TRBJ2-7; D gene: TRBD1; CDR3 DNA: TGTGCCAGCAGCTTGCGTCTGACAGGGTCGAACGAGCAGTACTTC; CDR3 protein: CASSLRLTGSNEQYF
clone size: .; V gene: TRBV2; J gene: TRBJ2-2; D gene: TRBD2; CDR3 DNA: TGTGCCAGCAGAACTAGCGGGAGAGCGAACACCGGGGAGCTGTTTTTT; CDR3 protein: CASRTSGRANTGELFF
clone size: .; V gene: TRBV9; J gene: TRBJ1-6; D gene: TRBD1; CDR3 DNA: TGTGCCAGCAGCGAACAACAGGGGGCGGGATCACCCCTCCACTTT; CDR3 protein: CASSEQQGAGSPLHF
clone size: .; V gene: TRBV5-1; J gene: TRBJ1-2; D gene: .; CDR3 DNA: TGCGCCAGCAGCCCCCGAGGGGAGGGGGGCTACACCTTC; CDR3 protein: CASSPRGEGGYTF
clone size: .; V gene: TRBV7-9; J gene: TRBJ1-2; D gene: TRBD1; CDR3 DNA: TGTGCCAGCAGCAGTACAGGGGCGTCTGGCTACACCTTC; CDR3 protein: CASSSTGASGYTF
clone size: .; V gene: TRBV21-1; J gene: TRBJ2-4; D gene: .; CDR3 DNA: TGTGCCAGCAGCAACCGGGACAGGGGAAACATTCAGTACTTC; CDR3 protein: CASSNRDRGNIQYF
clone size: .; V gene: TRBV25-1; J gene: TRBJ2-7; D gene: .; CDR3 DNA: TGTGCCAGCAGTGATCTGACAGGATCGACCGAGCAGTACTTC; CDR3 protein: CASSDLTGSTEQYF
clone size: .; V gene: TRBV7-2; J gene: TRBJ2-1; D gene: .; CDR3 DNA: TGTGCCAGCAGCTTAGAGGGACTCCCGGCCGATGAGCAGTTCTTC; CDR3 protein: CASSLEGLPADEQFF
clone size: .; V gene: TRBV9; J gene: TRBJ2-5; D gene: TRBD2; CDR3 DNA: TGTGCCAGCAGCGTAGCCCAGGGAGGGGAGACCCAGTACTTC; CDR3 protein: CASSVAQGGETQYF
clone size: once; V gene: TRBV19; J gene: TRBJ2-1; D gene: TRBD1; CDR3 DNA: TGTGCCAGTAGCTACAGGGGGCCTTCCTACAATGAGCAGTTCTTC; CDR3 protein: CASSYRGPSYNEQFF
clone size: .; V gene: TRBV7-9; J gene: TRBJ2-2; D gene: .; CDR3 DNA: TGTGCCAGCAGCCTTGTCCCGTTGACCGGGGAGCTGTTTTTT; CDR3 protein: CASSLVPLTGELFF
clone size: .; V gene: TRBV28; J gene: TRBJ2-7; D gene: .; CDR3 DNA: TGTGCCACAGGGGCCTGGTCCTACGAGCAGTACTTC; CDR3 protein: CATGAWSYEQYF
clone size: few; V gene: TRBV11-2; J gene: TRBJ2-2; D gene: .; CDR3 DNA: TGTGCCAGCAGCCTTCAGGAGAACACCGGGGAGCTGTTTTTT; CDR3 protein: CASSLQENTGELFF